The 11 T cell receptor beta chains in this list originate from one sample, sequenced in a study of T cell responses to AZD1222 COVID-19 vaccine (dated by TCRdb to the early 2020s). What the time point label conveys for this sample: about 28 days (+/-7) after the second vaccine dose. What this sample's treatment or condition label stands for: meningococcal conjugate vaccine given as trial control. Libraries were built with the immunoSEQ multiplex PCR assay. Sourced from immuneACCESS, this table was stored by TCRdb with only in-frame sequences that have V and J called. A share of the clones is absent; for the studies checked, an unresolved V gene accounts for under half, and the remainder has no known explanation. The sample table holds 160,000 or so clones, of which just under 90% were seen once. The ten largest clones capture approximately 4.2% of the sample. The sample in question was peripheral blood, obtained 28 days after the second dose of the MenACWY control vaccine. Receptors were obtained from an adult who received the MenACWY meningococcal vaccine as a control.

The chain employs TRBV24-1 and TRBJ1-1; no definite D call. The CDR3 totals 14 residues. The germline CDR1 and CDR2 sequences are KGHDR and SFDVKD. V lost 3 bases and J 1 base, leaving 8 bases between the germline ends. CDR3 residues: CATSDRAGNTEAFF. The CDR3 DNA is TGTGCCACCAGTGATCGGGCAGGGAACACTGAAGCTTTCTTT.

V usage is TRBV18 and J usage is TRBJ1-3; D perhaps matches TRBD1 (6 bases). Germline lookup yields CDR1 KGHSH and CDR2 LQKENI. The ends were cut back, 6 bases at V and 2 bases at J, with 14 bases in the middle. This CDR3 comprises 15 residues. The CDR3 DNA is TGTGCCAGCTCTCCAGGACAGTCAACTGGAAACACCATATATTTT. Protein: CASSPGQSTGNTIYF.

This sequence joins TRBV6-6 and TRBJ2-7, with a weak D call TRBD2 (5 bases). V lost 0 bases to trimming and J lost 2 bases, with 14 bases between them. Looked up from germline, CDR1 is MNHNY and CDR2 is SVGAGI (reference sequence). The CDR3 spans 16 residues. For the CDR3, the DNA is TGTGCCAGCAGTTACTCGTACCGGACTGGCACCTACGAGCAGTACTTC. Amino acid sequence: CASSYSYRTGTYEQYF.

Here the CDR3 reads CASSIGTGGPYEQYF. For the CDR3, the DNA is TGTGCCAGCAGTATAGGGACAGGGGGACCGTACGAGCAGTACTTC. This rearrangement joins TRBV28 to TRBJ2-7; 11 positions agree with TRBD1. Germline V lookup: CDR1 MDHEN, CDR2 SYDVKM. The CDR3 has 15 residues. V lost 5 bases and J lost 4; bases outside the gene matches: 7.

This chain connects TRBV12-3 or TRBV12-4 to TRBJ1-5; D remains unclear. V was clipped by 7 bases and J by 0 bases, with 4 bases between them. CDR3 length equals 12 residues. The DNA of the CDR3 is TGTGCCAGCACCTATAGCAATCAGCCCCAGCATTTT. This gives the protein CASTYSNQPQHF.

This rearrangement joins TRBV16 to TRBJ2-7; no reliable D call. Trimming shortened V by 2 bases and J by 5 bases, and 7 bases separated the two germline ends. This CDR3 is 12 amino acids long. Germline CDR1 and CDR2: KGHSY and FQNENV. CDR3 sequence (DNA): TGTGCCAGCAGCCAAAACATCCACGAGCAGTACTTC. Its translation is CASSQNIHEQYF. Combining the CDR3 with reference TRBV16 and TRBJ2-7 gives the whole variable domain GEEVAQTPKHLVRGEGQKAKLYCAPIKGHSYVFWYQQVLKNEFKFLISFQNENVFDETGMPKERFSAKCLPNSPCSLEIQATKLEDSAVYFCASSQNIHEQYFGPGTRLTVT.

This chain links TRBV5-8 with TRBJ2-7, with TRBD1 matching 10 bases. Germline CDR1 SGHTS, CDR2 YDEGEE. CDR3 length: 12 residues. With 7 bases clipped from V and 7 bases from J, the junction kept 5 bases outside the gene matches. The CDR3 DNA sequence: TGTGCCAGCGAGACAGGGGGCAAGGAGCAGTACTTC. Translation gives CASETGGKEQYF.

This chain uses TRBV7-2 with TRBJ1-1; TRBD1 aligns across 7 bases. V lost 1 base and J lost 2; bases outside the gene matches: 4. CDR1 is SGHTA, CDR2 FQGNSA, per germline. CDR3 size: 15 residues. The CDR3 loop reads CASSLEGARNTEAFF. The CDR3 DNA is TGTGCCAGCAGCTTAGAGGGGGCGCGAAACACTGAAGCTTTCTTT.

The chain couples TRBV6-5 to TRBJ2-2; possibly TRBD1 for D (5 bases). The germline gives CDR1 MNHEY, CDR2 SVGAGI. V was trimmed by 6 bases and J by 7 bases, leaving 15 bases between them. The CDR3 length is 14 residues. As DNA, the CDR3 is TGTGCCAGCAGCCTACAGGTAGCAGTCGGGGAGCTGTTTTTT. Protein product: CASSLQVAVGELFF.

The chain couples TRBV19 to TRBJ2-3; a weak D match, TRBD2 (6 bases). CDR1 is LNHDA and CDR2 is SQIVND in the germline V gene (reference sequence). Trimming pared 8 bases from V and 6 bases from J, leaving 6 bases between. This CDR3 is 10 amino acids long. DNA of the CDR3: TGTGCCAGTGGGGGGGATACGCAGTATTTT. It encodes CASGGDTQYF.

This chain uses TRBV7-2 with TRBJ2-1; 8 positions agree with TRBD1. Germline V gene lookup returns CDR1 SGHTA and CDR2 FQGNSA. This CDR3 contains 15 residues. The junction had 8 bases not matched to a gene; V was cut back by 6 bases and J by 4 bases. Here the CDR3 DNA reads TGTGCCAGCAGGATTGACAGGGGAGGTTACAATGAGCAGTTCTTC. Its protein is CASRIDRGGYNEQFF.